This note documents a single T cell receptor beta chain sequence. Germline V gene data show CDR1 as SGHRS and CDR2 as YFSETQ. This CDR3 spans 15 amino acids. The V gene lost 6 bases and the J gene lost 2 bases, with 14 bases spanning the gap. Time point in this sample: pretreatment peripheral blood. The sample belongs to a study of PD-L1 blockade in urothelial cancer. Assay: immunoSEQ multiplex PCR; the TCRdb copy retains only in-frame clones and omits some. The repertoire holds 130,000 or so clones, 70% to 85% seen once, with 3.2% in the top ten. The source is a man between 45 and 60 years old with urothelial cancer. The sample in question was PBMCs, obtained around atezolizumab (anti-PD-L1) treatment. The chain employs TRBV5-1 and TRBJ2-2; possibly TRBD1 for D (6 bases). CDR3 region: CASTKGGTNTGELFF. DNA of the CDR3: TGCGCCAGCACCAAAGGGGGAACTAACACCGGGGAGCTGTTTTTT. The entire variable domain, with the rest obtained from reference TRBV5-1 and TRBJ2-2, is as follows: KAGVTQTPRYLIKTRGQQVTLSCSPISGHRSVSWYQQTPGQGLQFLFEYFSETQRNKGNFPGRFSGRQFSNSRSEMNVSTLELGDSALYLCASTKGGTNTGELFFGEGSRLTVL.